This entry is about one T cell receptor (beta chain). Clones were sequenced by immunoSEQ multiplex PCR, and TCRdb holds only the in-frame ones, with some missing. The sample records 35,000 to 45,000 clones, around four fifths being singletons. This sample was included in a study of control samples from healthy donors and cancer patients. Between the trimmed V and J ends, which lost 3 bases and 0 bases, there was a span of 15 bases. CDR1 is MNHNS and CDR2 is SASEGT in the germline V gene. The CDR3 totals 16 residues. J is TRBJ2-7 and V is TRBV6-1; D is ambiguous. This TCR was recovered from a man aged 60-69 years in good health. Sequences were obtained from blood. Here the CDR3 reads CASSEVLFARSYEQYF. In nucleotides, the CDR3 is TGTGCCAGCAGTGAGGTTCTCTTCGCTCGCTCCTACGAGCAGTACTTC.